One and the same sample provided the 25 T cell receptor beta chains below, sequenced in a study of T cell repertoires in cytomegalovirus infection (dated by TCRdb to between 2017 and 2020). Sequencing instrument: Illumina HiSeq 1500. TCRdb reprocessed the public reads (quality trimming at Q25 with fastp, clone calling with MiXCR) and kept in-frame beta chains. Entries are consolidated by CDR3 protein sequence, retaining the most common genes and DNA. The sample includes around 71,000 distinct CDR3 sequences, with roughly 20% observed a single time. The biggest ten clones account for approximately 61% of the sample. These receptors have no identified antigens. This specimen's treatment or condition label, per the study, means: in vitro stimulation with specific CMV peptide epitopes to enrich CMV-specific T cells. The source material was CD8+ T cells from cultured PBMCs, sampled from culture after CMV antigen stimulation. Every receptor here comes from a human donor in good health (CMV status not recorded). Some clones in this sample may be carry-over from other donors' samples.

V usage is TRBV4-2 and J usage is TRBJ1-2; TRBD1 is a possible D gene (5 bases). Trimming took 3 bases from V and 4 from J, leaving 9 bases between them. The V gene's germline CDR1 is LGHNA and CDR2 YNFKEQ. The CDR3 is 13 amino acids. The CDR3 sequence is CASSQWRGYGYTF. CDR3 bases: TGTGCCAGCAGCCAGTGGAGGGGCTATGGCTACACCTTC.

The chain employs TRBV7-3 and TRBJ2-3; 16 positions agree with TRBD2. V lost 4 bases and J lost 2; bases outside the gene matches: 6. The length of the CDR3 is 18 residues. Looked up from germline, CDR1 is SGHTA and CDR2 is FQGTGA. CDR3 nucleotide sequence: TGTGCCAGCAGCTATGGGACTAGCGGGGGGGCCGACACAGATACGCAGTATTTT. Amino acid sequence: CASSYGTSGGADTDTQYF.

The genes are TRBV20-1 and TRBJ2-7, with D perhaps TRBD1 (6 bases). This CDR3 is 17 amino acids long. V dropped 6 bases and J dropped 3 bases, with 27 bases sitting between them. In germline, CDR1 is DFQATT, CDR2 SNEGSKA (reference sequence). The CDR3 here is CSAVHPQDSPPFYEQYF. CDR3 nucleotides: TGCAGTGCCGTCCACCCCCAGGACAGTCCTCCTTTCTACGAGCAGTACTTC.

This clonotype has only a few counts. DNA of the CDR3: TGTGCCAGCAGCCCCCCGGGACTAGTAAACCAAGAGACCCAGTACTTC. Its protein product is CASSPPGLVNQETQYF. The V gene is TRBV11-2, the J gene TRBJ2-5, with TRBD2 matching over 8 bases. Germline-derived CDR1 and CDR2 are SGHAT and FQNNGV. CDR3 size: 16 residues. V lost 5 bases to trimming and J lost 0 bases; unmatched junction nucleotides: 8.

This clonotype was observed a few times. The CDR3 loop is CASSLVGSVNTEAFF. The CDR3 nucleotides are TGTGCCAGCAGCTTAGTAGGGAGCGTGAACACTGAAGCTTTCTTT. The rearrangement uses TRBV7-8 and TRBJ1-1; D is uncertain. The V end lost 1 base, the J end lost 0 bases, and 9 bases lay between the germline ends. The CDR3 has 15 residues. CDR1 and CDR2 (germline): SGHVS, FQNEAQ.

The chain recombines TRBV7-2 with TRBJ2-1; maybe TRBD2 (6 bases). Germline V gene data show CDR1 as SGHTA and CDR2 as FQGNSA. V was trimmed by 1 base and J by 6 bases, leaving 10 bases between them. CDR3 length equals 14 residues. The CDR3 nucleotides read TGTGCCAGCAGCTTAGTAGGTAGCGGCAATGAGCAGTTCTTC. The encoded protein is CASSLVGSGNEQFF. The complete variable domain, with remaining parts taken from reference TRBV7-2 and TRBJ2-1, reads GAGVSQSPSNKVTEKGKDVELRCDPISGHTALYWYRQSLGQGLEFLIYFQGNSAPDKSGLPSDRFSAERTGGSVSTLTIQRTQQEDSAVYLCASSLVGSGNEQFFGPGTRLTVL.

V is TRBV6-6 and J is TRBJ1-1; weak D call: TRBD1 (5 bases). V gave up 2 bases and J gave up 7 bases, with 8 bases separating them. CDR3 length: 12 residues. CDR1 and CDR2 from the germline V gene are MNHNY and SVGAGI (reference sequence). The CDR3 sequence: CASSYVGDEAFF. CDR3 nucleotides: TGTGCCAGCAGTTACGTGGGGGATGAAGCTTTCTTT.

The V call is TRBV7-9, the J call TRBJ1-1; 11 bases align to TRBD1. Germline values: CDR1 SEHNR, CDR2 FQNEAQ (reference sequence). CDR3 length: 16 amino acids. Trimming took 4 bases from V and 1 from J; bases not matched to a gene: 5. In DNA form, the CDR3 reads TGTGCCAGCAGCTCCCGGGACAGGGGGGCGAACACTGAAGCTTTCTTT. This sequence encodes CASSSRDRGANTEAFF.

The chain employs TRBV28 and TRBJ1-1; possible D gene TRBD1, 6 bases. Between the trimmed V and J ends, which lost 3 bases and 2 bases, there was a span of 10 bases. Germline V gene sequence: CDR1 MDHEN, CDR2 SYDVKM. The CDR3 runs to 14 residues. Written as DNA, the CDR3 is TGTGCCAGCAGTTTTACAGGGATAAACACTGAAGCTTTCTTT. Protein: CASSFTGINTEAFF.

The rearrangement joins TRBV5-4 to TRBJ1-2, with 7 nucleotides matching TRBD1. V was clipped by 4 bases and J by 1 base; unmatched bases: 7. The CDR3 spans 15 residues. The germline V gene encodes CDR1 SGHNT and CDR2 YYREEE (reference sequence). The CDR3 nucleotides are TGTGCCAGCAGCGGGACAGAACAAATTAACTATGGCTACACCTTC. Its protein is CASSGTEQINYGYTF.

By sample share, this clonotype is medium-sized (0.01 to 0.1%). The chain uses TRBV7-2 and TRBJ1-1, with D hard to call. CDR1 is SGHTA and CDR2 is FQGNSA in the germline V gene. Trimming removed 4 bases from V and 3 bases from J, with 12 bases in between. The CDR3 contains 14 residues. Here the CDR3 reads CASSSDTFYTEAFF. The CDR3 DNA follows: TGTGCCAGCAGCTCCGATACCTTCTACACTGAAGCTTTCTTT.

The gene calls are TRBV19 and TRBJ1-6, with 8 bases lining up with TRBD1. The CDR3 sequence is 14 residues long. The V and J ends lost 6 bases and 7 bases, in that order; junction bases with no gene match: 5. Germline CDR1 reads LNHDA; CDR2 reads SQIVND (reference sequence). CDR3 nucleotide sequence: TGTGCCAGTAGCGTACAGGGGGAGAATTCACCCCTCCACTTT. Protein sequence: CASSVQGENSPLHF.

Only a few counts were recorded for this clonotype. The V call is TRBV4-3, the J call TRBJ1-3, with D perhaps matching TRBD1 (6 bases). The CDR3 has 16 residues. The V gene's germline CDR1 is LGHNA and CDR2 YSLEER. V was cut by 0 bases and J by 0 bases, with 9 bases left in between. The CDR3 DNA reads as TGCGCCAGCAGCCAAGATAGGGGGGGCTCTGGAAACACCATATATTTT. This gives the protein CASSQDRGGSGNTIYF.

V gene TRBV20-1 combines with J gene TRBJ1-1, with TRBD1 identical over 8 bases. Germline V gene data show CDR1 as DFQATT and CDR2 as SNEGSKA (reference sequence). CDR3 length: 13 amino acids. V lost 5 bases, J lost 5 bases, and 7 bases stayed unmatched. CDR3 sequence: CSAEPTGDTEAFF. CDR3 bases: TGCAGTGCTGAACCGACAGGGGATACTGAAGCTTTCTTT.

This clonotype has only a few counts. This chain connects TRBV6-5 to TRBJ1-1, with unresolved D. V was clipped by 4 bases and J by 0 bases, with 6 bases between them. CDR3 length: 13 residues. From germline, CDR1 is MNHEY and CDR2 SVGAGI. CDR3 loop: CASSSGLNTEAFF. CDR3 nucleotides: TGTGCCAGCAGTTCAGGATTGAACACTGAAGCTTTCTTT.

This clonotype was seen a handful of times. The chain joins TRBV7-2 to TRBJ1-4; a possible D gene is TRBD1 (6 bases). Trimming removed 1 base at V and 6 bases at J, with 12 bases between. CDR1 is SGHTA and CDR2 is FQGNSA in the germline V gene. The CDR3 length is 15 residues. This CDR3 reads CASSLVADSDEKLFF. CDR3 DNA sequence: TGTGCCAGCAGCTTAGTCGCGGACAGTGATGAAAAACTGTTTTTT.

In its sample, this clonotype was seen a few times. The V gene is TRBV28, the J gene TRBJ1-2; 7 nucleotides align to TRBD1. This CDR3 contains 13 residues. Germline CDR1 and CDR2: MDHEN and SYDVKM. V shed 4 bases, J shed 5 bases, and the junction held 4 bases outside the gene matches. The CDR3 DNA sequence: TGTGCCAGCAGTTGGCAGGGGGGTTATGGCTACACCTTC. Translated, it gives CASSWQGGYGYTF.

This clonotype has a handful of counts. The V call is TRBV19, the J call TRBJ1-1; possible D gene TRBD1, 6 bases. The CDR3 runs 14 residues. Germline-derived CDR1 and CDR2 are LNHDA and SQIVND (reference sequence). Deletions cut 6 bases from V and 4 bases from J, with 15 bases between. DNA for the CDR3: TGTGCCAGTAGCCTTGTGGGGGGCGCCACTGAAGCTTTCTTT. As protein: CASSLVGGATEAFF.

The chain has TRBV7-2 and TRBJ1-1; no clear D gene. With 1 base removed from V and 5 bases from J, the gap between germline ends came to 8 bases. The CDR3 length is 13 residues. The germline V gene encodes CDR1 SGHTA and CDR2 FQGNSA. The CDR3 region is CASSLEAGTEAFF. The CDR3 DNA reads TGTGCCAGCAGCTTAGAGGCGGGGACTGAAGCTTTCTTT.

The chain joins TRBV6-6 to TRBJ2-1; possibly TRBD1 for D (5 bases). This CDR3 region has 16 residues. With 7 bases removed from V and 8 bases from J, the gap between germline ends came to 24 bases. CDR1 and CDR2 from the germline V gene are MNHNY and SVGAGI (reference sequence). The CDR3 here is CASILQVWQGRDEQFF. CDR3 nucleotide sequence: TGTGCCAGCATCCTCCAGGTTTGGCAGGGCAGGGATGAGCAGTTCTTC.

In this sample, this clonotype turned up a few times. The rearrangement links TRBV5-6 to TRBJ1-4; D not resolved. V was cut by 0 bases and J by 8 bases, with 11 bases left in between. The CDR3 sequence is 14 residues long. Germline V gene data show CDR1 as SGHDT and CDR2 as YYEEEE. CDR3 sequence: CASSLAGPGEKLFF. The CDR3 DNA reads as TGTGCCAGCAGCTTGGCTGGTCCGGGCGAAAAACTGTTTTTT. Full variable domain (outside the CDR3, taken from reference TRBV5-6 and TRBJ1-4): DAGVTQSPTHLIKTRGQQVTLRCSPKSGHDTVSWYQQALGQGPQFIFQYYEEEERQRGNFPDRFSGHQFPNYSSELNVNALLLGDSALYLCASSLAGPGEKLFFGSGTQLSVL.

This clonotype was observed many times. This rearrangement joins TRBV7-8 to TRBJ1-4; D is undetermined. Trimming removed 3 bases from V and 8 bases from J, with 10 bases in between. This CDR3 spans 13 amino acids. Germline V gene sequence: CDR1 SGHVS, CDR2 FQNEAQ. In nucleotides, the CDR3 is TGTGCCAGCAGCTTCCTTCCTATCGAAAAACTGTTTTTT. It yields the protein CASSFLPIEKLFF.

This clonotype was detected a few times. The rearrangement links TRBV6-5 to TRBJ2-7; 8 bases match TRBD2. The CDR3 length is 14 residues. V was clipped by 5 bases and J by 5 bases; unmatched bases: 8. From germline, CDR1 is MNHEY and CDR2 SVGAGI. CDR3 residues: CASSIFSGVDEQYF. The CDR3, as DNA: TGTGCCAGCAGTATTTTTAGCGGGGTAGACGAGCAGTACTTC.

The rearrangement links TRBV2 to TRBJ2-4; tentatively, D is TRBD2 (6 bases). V lost 7 bases and J 15 bases, leaving 19 bases between the germline ends. CDR1 and CDR2 from the germline V gene are SNHLY and FYNNEI. This CDR3 contains 12 residues. CDR3 sequence: CASISGARAGYF. CDR3 nucleotide sequence: TGTGCCAGCATCTCGGGAGCCCGGGCAGGGTACTTC.

This clonotype was seen ten or more times. The J gene is TRBJ1-1, the V gene TRBV6-1; no reliable D call. The V end lost 4 bases, the J end lost 4 bases, and 7 bases lay between the germline ends. The CDR3 extends over 12 amino acids. Germline CDR1 MNHNS, CDR2 SASEGT. The CDR3 region has the DNA TGTGCCAGCAGTGCCTGGATCACTGAAGCTTTCTTT. Its translation is CASSAWITEAFF.